This T cell receptor beta chain was identified during a study of cytotoxic CD8 clonotypes in ibrutinib-treated CLL. The overall study: On average, each sample had approximately 250,000 productive templates and almost 95,000 productive rearrangements. General observations from the study: The study found clonality rose at ibrutinib response, then fell toward baseline at progression.

Profiling relied on immunoSEQ multiplex PCR, and the TCRdb table lists in-frame clones only, not all of them. The sample shows approximately 150,000 clones, over 75% of them seen only once. With respect to this clone: Its target is not known.

The TCR comes from a human donor with chronic lymphocytic leukemia. The sample consisted of PBMCs, taken at disease progression, from a patient treated with ibrutinib.

The CDR3 DNA follows: TGTGCCAGCAGCTTTGGGAGCAGGGGAACCGCCCAGCCCCAGCATTTT. Amino acid sequence: CASSFGSRGTAQPQHF. The V gene is TRBV7-6, the J gene TRBJ1-5; the D gene is possibly TRBD1 (6 bases). Between the trimmed V and J ends, which lost 3 bases and 7 bases, there was a span of 19 bases. Germline V CDR1 and CDR2: SGHVS, FNYEAQ. The CDR3 is 16 amino acids.